Listed below are T cell receptor beta chains from one sample, sequenced in a study of beta chain features in type 1 diabetes. Clones were read by immunoSEQ multiplex PCR, and TCRdb kept only the in-frame ones, dropping some. The repertoire has 300,000 to 400,000 clones, approximately 8% of them found once; the top ten carry less than 0.45%. The source material was central memory CD4+ T cells from blood. These receptors all come from a woman aged 18-30 years in good health. Each CDR3 is given with its conserved first and last residue. Each record gives: clone size, V gene, D gene, J gene, CDR3 protein, CDR3 DNA. The D gene is left open where the match is weak. Size is stated for part of the rows, as once, few or many counts, or as a class when the clone is expanded.

>few|TRBV7-3|TRBD2|TRBJ2-7
CASSPGGPSYEQYF
TGTGCCAGCAGCCCGGGGGGGCCCTCCTACGAGCAGTACTTC
>few|TRBV29-1|-|TRBJ2-6
CSVAVAGSGANVLTF
TGCAGCGTTGCGGTGGCTGGCTCTGGGGCCAACGTCCTGACTTTC
>-|TRBV5-4|-|TRBJ2-1
CASSQEASATHNEQFF
TGTGCCAGCAGCCAAGAAGCTAGCGCCACACACAATGAGCAGTTCTTC
>-|TRBV7-8|-|TRBJ1-1
CASSLVWGQVGHTEAFF
TGTGCCAGCAGCTTAGTCTGGGGGCAGGTTGGTCATACTGAAGCTTTCTTT
>few|TRBV2|-|TRBJ1-4
CASSDGRGRNEKLFF
TGTGCCAGCAGTGACGGGCGGGGGAGAAATGAAAAACTGTTTTTT
>-|TRBV5-1|TRBD1|TRBJ1-4
CASSRTGTNEKLFF
TGCGCCAGCAGCAGGACAGGGACGAATGAAAAACTGTTTTTT
>-|TRBV7-2|-|TRBJ2-3
CASSLQGGDTQYF
TGTGCCAGCAGCTTGCAAGGGGGGGATACGCAGTATTTT
>few|TRBV28|-|TRBJ2-3
CASSIRQGGTDTQYF
TGTGCCAGCAGTATCAGACAGGGAGGGACAGATACGCAGTATTTT
>many|TRBV11-2|-|TRBJ2-3
CASSRGRTDTQYF
TGTGCCAGCAGCAGAGGGCGGACAGATACGCAGTATTTT
>few|TRBV6-6|TRBD1|TRBJ2-2
CASRRDRRGTGELFF
TGTGCCAGCAGGAGGGACAGACGGGGCACCGGGGAGCTGTTTTTT
>few|TRBV29-1|TRBD2|TRBJ2-7
CSVKKREPSYEQYF
TGCAGCGTCAAAAAGCGGGAGCCATCCTACGAGCAGTACTTC
>-|TRBV11-2|-|TRBJ1-2
CASSLDAAGTGRGYTF
TGTGCCAGCAGCTTAGACGCCGCTGGAACAGGGAGAGGCTACACCTTC
>few|TRBV7-2|-|TRBJ2-3
CASSYADPTDTQYF
TGTGCCAGCAGTTATGCGGACCCCACAGATACGCAGTATTTT
>few|TRBV29-1|-|TRBJ2-3
CSARATAQTDTQYF
TGCAGCGCCCGGGCCACAGCTCAAACAGATACGCAGTATTTT
>few|TRBV18|-|TRBJ2-5
CASSPVSDQETQYF
TGTGCCAGCTCACCAGTTTCAGACCAAGAGACCCAGTACTTC
>-|TRBV7-9|-|TRBJ1-2
CASSLVGSGIAGYTF
TGTGCCAGCAGCTTAGTAGGGTCAGGGATCGCTGGCTACACCTTC
>few|TRBV7-2|TRBD2|TRBJ2-1
CASSIAGYNEQFF
TGTGCCAGCAGCATAGCGGGATACAATGAGCAGTTCTTC
>few|TRBV7-2|TRBD2|TRBJ2-7
CASSTTSGRAAYEQYF
TGTGCCAGCAGCACAACTAGCGGGAGGGCCGCTTACGAGCAGTACTTC
>-|TRBV13|-|TRBJ2-2
CASSDSYTGELFF
TGTGCCAGCAGTGACAGCTACACCGGGGAGCTGTTTTTT
>few|TRBV7-9|-|TRBJ2-7
CASSPQGGGEQYF
TGTGCCAGCAGTCCCCAGGGAGGGGGTGAGCAGTACTTC
>few|TRBV4-2|TRBD2|TRBJ2-2
CASSQESGRLPGELFF
TGTGCCAGCAGCCAAGAAAGCGGGAGATTACCCGGGGAGCTGTTTTTT
>few|TRBV14|TRBD2|TRBJ2-3
CASGLAISTDTQYF
TGTGCCAGCGGACTAGCGATTAGCACAGATACGCAGTATTTT
>-|TRBV7-2|TRBD1|TRBJ2-7
CASSRDRERAYEQYF
TGTGCCAGCAGCCGCGACAGGGAGAGGGCCTACGAGCAGTACTTC
>-|TRBV7-9|TRBD1|TRBJ2-7
CASSYLQGASYEQYF
TGTGCCAGCAGCTATCTTCAGGGGGCCTCCTACGAGCAGTACTTC
>few|TRBV10-3|TRBD1|TRBJ2-1
CAISERPGTGGYNEQFF
TGTGCCATCAGTGAGCGACCCGGGACAGGGGGCTACAATGAGCAGTTCTTC
>many|TRBV11-2|-|TRBJ2-7
CASSVASPRGYEQYF
TGTGCCAGCAGCGTCGCCTCCCCACGCGGGTACGAGCAGTACTTC
>many|TRBV7-3|-|TRBJ2-2
CASSPGPNTGELFF
TGTGCCAGCAGCCCAGGTCCTAACACCGGGGAGCTGTTTTTT
>-|TRBV10-2|-|TRBJ1-3
CASSSQQGYSGNTIYF
TGCGCCAGCAGTTCTCAACAGGGTTACTCTGGAAACACCATATATTTT
>-|TRBV12-5|TRBD2|TRBJ2-1
CASAVRREPSSYNEQFF
TGTGCTAGTGCGGTTCGGCGGGAGCCCTCCTCCTACAATGAGCAGTTCTTC
>many|TRBV7-2|-|TRBJ2-7
CASSLARVEQYF
TGTGCCAGCAGCTTAGCGCGGGTCGAGCAGTACTTC
>-|TRBV10-3|TRBD2|TRBJ2-5
CAISDLLAGAPGGTQYF
TGTGCCATCAGTGACCTTCTAGCGGGAGCCCCGGGGGGGACCCAGTACTTC
>-|TRBV7-8|-|TRBJ2-1
CASSFGPNREQFF
TGTGCCAGCAGCTTCGGACCCAACCGGGAGCAGTTCTTC
>few|TRBV19|-|TRBJ2-1
CASSIFAGSIPFF
TGTGCCAGTAGTATATTCGCAGGGTCGATCCCGTTCTTC
>-|TRBV10-3|-|TRBJ2-7
CASSYSVTGSYEQYF
TGTGCCAGCAGTTACTCGGTGACAGGCAGCTACGAGCAGTACTTC
>many|TRBV6-1|-|TRBJ1-1
CASSLGTEAFF
TGTGCCAGCAGTCTGGGGACTGAAGCTTTCTTT
>many|TRBV10-1|-|TRBJ2-7
CASSESRGRGYEQYF
TGCGCCAGCAGTGAGTCTCGCGGGCGCGGCTACGAGCAGTACTTC
>-|TRBV6-1|TRBD1|TRBJ2-4
CASLKRTGAKNIQYF
TGTGCCAGCCTCAAACGGACAGGGGCCAAAAACATTCAGTACTTC
>few|TRBV11-2|-|TRBJ2-1
CASSLDLGGGYNEQFF
TGTGCCAGCAGCTTAGATCTTGGGGGTGGCTACAATGAGCAGTTCTTC
>many|TRBV4-3|TRBD2|TRBJ2-1
CASSQGTSGRQGQFF
TGCGCCAGCAGCCAGGGGACTAGCGGGAGACAAGGGCAGTTCTTC
>few|TRBV4-3|TRBD2|TRBJ2-3
CASSQEGGRVTDTQYF
TGCGCCAGCAGCCAAGAAGGCGGGAGGGTCACAGATACGCAGTATTTT
>few|TRBV7-9|-|TRBJ1-4
CASSSGRVGEKLFF
TGTGCCAGCAGCTCGGGGAGGGTTGGGGAAAAACTGTTTTTT
>-|TRBV6-5|TRBD2|TRBJ2-1
CASSYGTSGLNEQFF
TGTGCCAGCAGCTATGGGACTAGCGGGCTCAATGAGCAGTTCTTC
>-|TRBV7-2|-|TRBJ2-3
CASSNRGYTQYF
TGTGCCAGCAGCAATCGGGGTTATACGCAGTATTTT
>few|TRBV6-5|TRBD1|TRBJ2-3
CASSRDRGTDTQYF
TGTGCCAGCAGTAGGGACAGGGGGACAGATACGCAGTATTTT
>medium-sized|TRBV19|-|TRBJ2-2
CASSVQQGTGELFF
TGTGCCAGTAGTGTCCAACAGGGTACCGGGGAGCTGTTTTTT
>-|TRBV7-9|-|TRBJ1-2
CASSSQGYMGYTF
TGTGCCAGCAGCTCACAGGGATATATGGGCTACACCTTC
>-|TRBV29-1|-|TRBJ2-1
CSVEALTSFNEQFF
TGCAGCGTTGAAGCTTTAACTAGCTTCAATGAGCAGTTCTTC
>few|TRBV2|-|TRBJ2-1
CASSLIPYEQFF
TGTGCCAGCAGTCTGATACCCTATGAGCAGTTCTTC
>few|TRBV6-6|-|TRBJ2-5
CASSYGNGYQETQYF
TGTGCCAGCAGTTACGGTAACGGTTACCAAGAGACCCAGTACTTC